Reported below is one T cell receptor beta chain. As yet, its antigen is unknown. The germline CDR1 and CDR2 sequences are SGHRS and YFSETQ. V lost 0 bases and J lost 6, with 15 bases in between. The CDR3 spans 15 residues. Clones were read by immunoSEQ multiplex PCR, and TCRdb kept only the in-frame ones, dropping some. This table has 100,000 to 150,000 clones, roughly 90% appearing once. The sample originates from a study of T cell responses to AZD1222 COVID-19 vaccine. Study overall: Second-dose recipients at about 4 or about 12 weeks were treated as one pooled group. Study-wide findings and caveats: It was only after the peak T cell response that any repertoires were sampled. The study found vaccine-associated CD4 TCRs spanning spike, dominant at 160-218 and 743-854.

The sample here was peripheral blood, taken on day 0 of AZD1222 vaccination. This sequence was found in an adult in good health. The V gene is TRBV5-1, the J gene TRBJ1-1; no clear D gene. The DNA of the CDR3 is TGCGCCAGCAGCTTGGGGCGGCCGCTGGGCCCTGAAGCTTTCTTT. It specifies CASSLGRPLGPEAFF.